This passage covers 2 T cell receptor beta chains from one sample sequenced in a study of Graves' ophthalmopathy and Graves' hyperthyroidism. Amplification targeted the TCR beta CDR3 regions, with RNA transcripts as the source material. Following a first-round RT-PCR that used HTBI primers, a second-round multiplex PCR was carried out. A single record per CDR3 protein comes from TCRdb applying MiXCR to the multiplex PCR reads. The sample holds approximately 1.2 million distinct CDR3 sequences, roughly 35% seen once. The source material was peripheral blood or thyroid tissue (not recorded which). The receptors come from an adult man with Graves' hyperthyroidism.

This clonotype was found a few times. This chain uses TRBV2 with TRBJ1-2, with unresolved D. With 5 bases removed from V and 4 bases from J, the gap between germline ends came to 11 bases. This CDR3 comprises 13 residues. The germline V gene has CDR1 SNHLY and CDR2 FYNNEI. CDR3 region: CASSLTDAYGYTF. DNA for the CDR3: TGTGCCAGCAGTCTGACTGATGCCTATGGCTACACCTTC.

The rearrangement uses TRBV4-1 and TRBJ1-2; 10 nucleotides align to TRBD1. From germline, CDR1 is MGHRA and CDR2 YSYEKL. The CDR3 sequence is 19 residues long. J was trimmed by 3 bases and V by 3 bases; bases with no gene match: 16. The CDR3 DNA is TGCGCCAGCAGCCAGTACCAATTCTGGACAGGGGGTCGACACTATGGCTACACCTTC. The encoded protein is CASSQYQFWTGGRHYGYTF.